These 25 T cell receptor beta chains came from one sample sequenced in a study of blood T cell repertoires in COVID-19 (dated by TCRdb to about 2020). Libraries were constructed by the immunoSEQ multiplex PCR assay. TCRdb obtained this table from immuneACCESS and retained in-frame rearrangements with V and J assigned. These tables miss some clones; where compared with another copy, unresolved V genes account for less than half of the shortfall, and the remainder is unexplained. A total of 200,000 to 300,000 clones appear in this sample, around 89% of them only once. The ten biggest clones cover over 3.5% of the sample. The specimen sequenced was peripheral blood. These receptors were obtained from a woman aged 40 to 50 with acute or convalescent COVID-19.

This clone was counted only a few times. The chain links TRBV5-6 to TRBJ1-2; the D gene is possibly TRBD1 (6 bases). V gave up 9 bases and J gave up 0 bases, with 12 bases separating them. The length of the CDR3 is 13 residues. Germline CDR1 and CDR2: SGHDT and YYEEEE. CDR3 in amino acids: CATWTAANYGYTF. The DNA for the CDR3 is TGTGCCACATGGACAGCCGCTAACTATGGCTACACCTTC.

This clone has just one count. The chain employs TRBV24-1 and TRBJ2-3; 8 bases align to TRBD2. CDR1 and CDR2 (germline): KGHDR, SFDVKD. Trimming at V came to 4 bases and at J to 2 bases, leaving 7 bases not matched to a gene. The CDR3 has 16 residues. Here the CDR3 reads CATSEASGRTTDTQYF. CDR3 nucleotide sequence: TGTGCCACCAGTGAGGCTAGCGGGCGTACCACAGATACGCAGTATTTT.

CDR3 coding DNA: TGTGCCAGCAGCCCCGGGGGCAATGAGCAGTTCTTC. Translating it yields CASSPGGNEQFF. V gene TRBV9 combines with J gene TRBJ2-1; tentative D call: TRBD2 (6 bases). CDR1 and CDR2 (germline): SGDLS, YYNGEE. The germline V and J ends were trimmed by 4 bases and 6 bases, with 8 bases remaining between them. This CDR3 has 12 amino acids.

This sequence joins TRBV10-2 and TRBJ1-5; 9 nucleotides match TRBD1. There are 19 residues in the CDR3. Germline V CDR1 and CDR2: WSHSY, SAAADI. V trimming: 5 bases; J trimming: 0 bases; junction bases outside the gene matches: 14. CDR3 residues: CASSRERTGDSHSNQPQHF. In DNA form, the CDR3 reads TGCGCCAGCAGTCGAGAAAGGACAGGGGACTCTCATAGCAATCAGCCCCAGCATTTT.

J is TRBJ1-4 and V is TRBV6-5; D uncertain. CDR1 is MNHEY, CDR2 SVGAGI, per germline. This CDR3 has 15 amino acids. With 6 bases removed from V and 8 bases from J, the gap between germline ends came to 19 bases. The CDR3 sequence is CASRLTYGSLEKLFF. The CDR3 nucleotides read TGTGCCAGCAGACTTACATATGGGAGTTTGGAAAAACTGTTTTTT.

J is TRBJ1-6 and V is TRBV4-2, with 7 bases matching TRBD1. The CDR3 extends over 18 amino acids. Trimming cost V 3 bases and J 0 bases; bases outside gene matches: 8. The V gene's germline CDR1 is LGHNA and CDR2 YNFKEQ. The DNA for the CDR3 is TGTGCCAGCAGCCAGAAGGGGGCTTGGGGCTCCTATAATTCACCCCTCCACTTT. The encoded protein is CASSQKGAWGSYNSPLHF.

This clone appeared a single time. V is TRBV7-2 and J is TRBJ1-4; D is ambiguous. CDR1 and CDR2 from the germline V gene are SGHTA and FQGNSA. The CDR3 is 15 amino acids. V lost 2 bases to trimming and J lost 3 bases, with 10 bases between them. Written as DNA, the CDR3 is TGTGCCAGCAGCTTATTAAGCCGGTCTAATGAAAAACTGTTTTTT. Its translation: CASSLLSRSNEKLFF.

This rearrangement joins TRBV11-2 to TRBJ1-3; no definite D call. The V gene's germline CDR1 is SGHAT and CDR2 FQNNGV. Trimming cost V 5 bases and J 4 bases, with 18 bases left between them. The CDR3 length is 16 residues. The CDR3 loop reads CASSRRTANRGNTIYF. The CDR3 nucleotides read TGTGCCAGCAGCCGGAGGACCGCGAATCGGGGAAACACCATATATTTT.

This clone occurred a few times. This CDR3 is also generated by other DNA sequences in the sample. The chain joins TRBV6-4 to TRBJ2-3; 8 nucleotides align to TRBD2. The ends lost 0 bases at V and 4 bases at J; junction bases unmatched: 3. Germline V gives CDR1 MRHNA, CDR2 SNTAGT. This CDR3 comprises 15 residues. The CDR3 sequence is CASSDSSGGADTQYF. In nucleotides, the CDR3 is TGTGCCAGCAGTGACTCAAGCGGGGGCGCAGATACGCAGTATTTT.

This chain joins TRBV6-5 and TRBJ1-2; TRBD1 agrees at 7 bases. With V trimmed by 5 bases and J by 1 base, 4 bases remained unmatched. From germline, CDR1 is MNHEY and CDR2 SVGAGI. The CDR3 length is 14 residues. CDR3 in DNA: TGTGCCAGCAGTCAGACAGGGATTAACTATGGCTACACCTTC. As protein: CASSQTGINYGYTF.

The chain combines TRBV9 with TRBJ1-2, with D possibly TRBD1 on 5 matching bases. CDR1 is SGDLS, CDR2 YYNGEE, per germline. Trimming cost V 0 bases and J 4 bases, with 10 bases left between them. This CDR3 is built from 14 residues. For the CDR3, the DNA is TGTGCCAGCAGCGTAGACGGAGGGGTCTATGGCTACACCTTC. Amino acid sequence: CASSVDGGVYGYTF.

The rearrangement joins TRBV5-8 to TRBJ2-5, with D perhaps matching TRBD1 (6 bases). Trimming cost V 4 bases and J 4 bases, with 14 bases left between them. The CDR3 covers 14 residues. From germline, CDR1 is SGHTS and CDR2 YDEGEE. The chain's CDR3 is CASSPVGAAETQYF. The DNA of the CDR3 is TGTGCCAGCAGCCCGGTGGGGGCGGCAGAGACCCAGTACTTC.

The J gene is TRBJ1-2, the V gene TRBV10-2; 7 positions agree with TRBD1. The CDR3 sequence is 14 residues long. Trimming cost V 8 bases and J 0 bases; bases outside gene matches: 6. Germline V lookup: CDR1 WSHSY, CDR2 SAAADI. CDR3 residues: CASLETGSNYGYTF. CDR3 DNA: TGCGCCAGCCTCGAGACAGGGTCTAACTATGGCTACACCTTC.

CDR3 coding DNA: TGCGCCAGCAGCGTCGGACAGGGCTCGGGTTACAATGAGCAGTTCTTC. It is translated as CASSVGQGSGYNEQFF. The J gene is TRBJ2-1, the V gene TRBV5-1; the match to TRBD1 covers 8 bases. The trim removed 4 bases at V and 4 bases at J, leaving 10 bases unmatched. Looked up from germline, CDR1 is SGHRS and CDR2 is YFSETQ. This CDR3 region has 16 residues.

This clone has more than one count but fewer than ten. The CDR3 DNA follows: TGTGCCAGTAGTCGTTCGCAGGGTCGTGGCTACACCTTC. Its translation: CASSRSQGRGYTF. The chain has TRBV19 and TRBJ1-2; the D gene is possibly TRBD1 (5 bases). The CDR3 contains 13 residues. Germline V gives CDR1 LNHDA, CDR2 SQIVND (reference sequence). Trimming cost V 5 bases and J 7 bases, with 14 bases left between them. The full variable domain, its missing parts supplied by reference TRBV19 and TRBJ1-2, is DGGITQSPKYLFRKEGQNVTLSCEQNLNHDAMYWYRQDPGQGLRLIYYSQIVNDFQKGDIAEGYSVSREKKESFPLTVTSAQKNPTAFYLCASSRSQGRGYTFGSGTRLTVV.

The chain carries TRBV3-1 (or the pseudogene TRBV3-2) and TRBJ1-2; a weak D match, TRBD1 (5 bases). The CDR3 is made up of 14 amino acids. Deletions cut 4 bases from V and 1 base from J, with 10 bases between. CDR1 is LGHDT, CDR2 YNNKEL, per germline (reference sequence). CDR3 bases: TGTGCCAGCAGCCCCCGGGACTTTAACTATGGCTACACCTTC. It codes for CASSPRDFNYGYTF.

The V gene is TRBV28, the J gene TRBJ1-1; D is possibly TRBD1 (6 bases). The CDR3 is 17 residues long. Germline CDR1 reads MDHEN; CDR2 reads SYDVKM. Trimming removed 6 bases at V and 3 bases at J, with 23 bases between. CDR3 residues: CASSGGGARVRYTEAFF. For the CDR3, the DNA is TGTGCCAGCAGCGGGGGGGGCGCCAGGGTTCGGTACACTGAAGCTTTCTTT.

This clone was seen more than once but under ten times. The rearrangement links TRBV2 to TRBJ1-6, with D perhaps matching TRBD1 (5 bases). Trimming shortened V by 4 bases and J by 9 bases, and 16 bases separated the two germline ends. CDR1 and CDR2 from the germline V gene are SNHLY and FYNNEI. The CDR3 is 15 residues long. The CDR3 coding sequence is TGTGCCAGCAGTGCCCTGGGGCCCCAGGGTTCACCCCTCCACTTT. Amino acid sequence: CASSALGPQGSPLHF.

The J gene is TRBJ1-1, the V gene TRBV19; D is undetermined. V was shortened by 8 bases and J by 1 base, with 14 bases between the two germline ends. The CDR3 covers 14 residues. The germline CDR1 and CDR2 sequences are LNHDA and SQIVND (reference sequence). The CDR3 region has the DNA TGTGCCAGTTTCAAGAGGGTGGGGAACACTGAAGCTTTCTTT. Protein sequence: CASFKRVGNTEAFF.

The chain carries TRBV19 and TRBJ1-2; no clear D. The CDR3 sequence is 15 residues long. Trimming cost V 5 bases and J 4 bases, with 17 bases left between them. Germline V gene sequence: CDR1 LNHDA, CDR2 SQIVND (reference sequence). The CDR3 is CASSSPGKGSYGYTF. In DNA form, the CDR3 reads TGTGCCAGTAGTTCCCCGGGGAAGGGTTCCTATGGCTACACCTTC.

A few counts support this clone. The chain employs TRBV30 and TRBJ1-2; 9 positions match TRBD1. From germline, CDR1 is GTSNPN and CDR2 SVGIG (reference sequence). This CDR3 contains 14 residues. V trimming: 3 bases; J trimming: 7 bases; junction bases outside the gene matches: 9. The CDR3 protein is CAWRPTTGGSGYTF. In nucleotides, the CDR3 is TGTGCCTGGAGGCCGACCACAGGGGGCTCTGGCTACACCTTC.

The chain has TRBV12-3 or TRBV12-4 and TRBJ2-5; D might be TRBD2 (7 bases). V was shortened by 10 bases and J by 3 bases, with 15 bases between the two germline ends. CDR3 length: 13 amino acids. This chain's CDR3 is CATDRGGEETQYF. In nucleotides, the CDR3 is TGTGCCACCGATAGAGGGGGGGAAGAGACCCAGTACTTC.

This rearrangement joins TRBV4-1 to TRBJ2-3, with 9 bases lining up with TRBD1. J lost 13 bases, V lost 0 bases, and 14 bases had no gene match. The CDR3 consists of 16 residues. Germline assignment: CDR1 MGHRA and CDR2 YSYEKL. The CDR3 is CASSQDTGTGNFGEYF. The DNA of the CDR3 is TGCGCCAGCAGCCAAGATACGGGGACAGGGAACTTCGGGGAGTATTTT.

The V gene is TRBV21-1, the J gene TRBJ2-7; the table's TRBD1 call for D was not verified on the DNA. TRBV21-1 is tagged as a pseudogene. The CDR3 is 14 amino acids. The CDR3 reads CASSEWTGGDEQYV. The DNA for the CDR3 is TGTGCCAGCAGCGAATGGACAGGGGGCGACGAGCAGTACGTC.

The CDR3 sequence is CAWSPGTVPNEKLFF. CDR3 coding DNA: TGTGCCTGGAGTCCGGGGACAGTTCCAAATGAAAAACTGTTTTTT. The chain is built from TRBV30 and TRBJ1-4, with 7 bases aligning to TRBD1. This CDR3 spans 15 amino acids. V lost 2 bases, J lost 5 bases, and 8 bases stayed unmatched. CDR1 is GTSNPN, CDR2 SVGIG, per germline (reference sequence).